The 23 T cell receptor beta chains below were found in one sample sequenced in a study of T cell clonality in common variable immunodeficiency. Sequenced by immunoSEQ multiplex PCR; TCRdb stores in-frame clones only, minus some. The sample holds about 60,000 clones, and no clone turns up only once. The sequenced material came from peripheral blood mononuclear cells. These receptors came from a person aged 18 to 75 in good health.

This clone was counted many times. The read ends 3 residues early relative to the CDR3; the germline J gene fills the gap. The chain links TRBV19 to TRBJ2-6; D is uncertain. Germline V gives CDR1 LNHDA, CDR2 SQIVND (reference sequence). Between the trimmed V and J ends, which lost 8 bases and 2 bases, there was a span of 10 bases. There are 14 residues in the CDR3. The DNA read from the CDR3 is TGTGCCAGTTGGTCGGTCCCTGGGGCCAACGTC. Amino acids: CASWSVPGANV. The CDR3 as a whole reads CASWSVPGANVLTF. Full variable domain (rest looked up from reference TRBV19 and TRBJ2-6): DGGITQSPKYLFRKEGQNVTLSCEQNLNHDAMYWYRQDPGQGLRLIYYSQIVNDFQKGDIAEGYSVSREKKESFPLTVTSAQKNPTAFYLCASWSVPGANVLTFGAGSRLTVL.

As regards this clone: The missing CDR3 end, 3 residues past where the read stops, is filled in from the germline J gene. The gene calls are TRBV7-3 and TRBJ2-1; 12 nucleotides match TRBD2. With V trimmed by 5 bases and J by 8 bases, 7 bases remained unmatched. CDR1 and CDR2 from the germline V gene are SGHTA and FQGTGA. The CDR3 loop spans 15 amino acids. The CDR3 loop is CASSPGLAGWDEQFF. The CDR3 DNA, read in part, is TGTGCCAGCAGCCCCGGACTAGCGGGGTGGGATGAG. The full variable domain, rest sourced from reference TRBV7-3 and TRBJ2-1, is GAGVSQTPSNKVTEKGKYVELRCDPISGHTALYWYRQSLGQGPEFLIYFQGTGAADDSGLPNDRFFAVRPEGSVSTLKIQRTERGDSAVYLCASSPGLAGWDEQFFGPGTRLTVL.

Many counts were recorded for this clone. The chain's CDR3 is CASSPRQDINYGYTF. The sequenced CDR3 bases are TGTGCCAGCAGCCCCAGACAGGATATTAACTATGGC. The chain carries TRBV14 and TRBJ1-2; weak D call: TRBD1 (6 bases). The read ends 3 residues before the CDR3 terminus; that terminus is restored from the germline J gene. The CDR3 is made up of 15 amino acids. V was cut by 4 bases and J by 1 base, with 13 bases left in between. CDR1 is SGHDN, CDR2 FVKESK, per germline.

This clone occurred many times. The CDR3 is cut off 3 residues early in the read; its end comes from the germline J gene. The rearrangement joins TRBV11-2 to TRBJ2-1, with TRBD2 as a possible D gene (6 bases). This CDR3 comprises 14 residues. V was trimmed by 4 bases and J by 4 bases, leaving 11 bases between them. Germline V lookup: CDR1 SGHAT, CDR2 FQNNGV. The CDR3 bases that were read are TGTGCCAGCAGCTCACTAGCCGGATACAATGAG. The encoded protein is CASSSLAGYNE. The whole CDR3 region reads CASSSLAGYNEQFF. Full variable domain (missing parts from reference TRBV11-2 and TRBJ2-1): EAGVAQSPRYKIIEKRQSVAFWCNPISGHATLYWYQQILGQGPKLLIQFQNNGVVDDSQLPKDRFSAERLKGVDSTLKIQPAKLEDSAVYLCASSSLAGYNEQFFGPGTRLTVL.

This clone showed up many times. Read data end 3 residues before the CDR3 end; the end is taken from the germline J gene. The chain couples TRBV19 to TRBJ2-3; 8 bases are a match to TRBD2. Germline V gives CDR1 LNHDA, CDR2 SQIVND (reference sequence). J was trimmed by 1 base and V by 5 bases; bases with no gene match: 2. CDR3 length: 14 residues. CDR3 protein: CASSQTSGTDTQYF. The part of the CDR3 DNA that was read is TGTGCCAGTAGTCAGACTAGCGGCACAGATACG.

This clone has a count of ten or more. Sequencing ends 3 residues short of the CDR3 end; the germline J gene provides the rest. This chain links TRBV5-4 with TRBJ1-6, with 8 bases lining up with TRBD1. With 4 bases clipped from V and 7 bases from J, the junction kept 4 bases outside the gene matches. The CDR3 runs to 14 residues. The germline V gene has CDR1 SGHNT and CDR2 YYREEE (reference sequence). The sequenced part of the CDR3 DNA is TGTGCCAGCAGCCTCAGGGGGCTGAATTCACCC. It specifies CASSLRGLNSP. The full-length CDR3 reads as CASSLRGLNSPLHF.

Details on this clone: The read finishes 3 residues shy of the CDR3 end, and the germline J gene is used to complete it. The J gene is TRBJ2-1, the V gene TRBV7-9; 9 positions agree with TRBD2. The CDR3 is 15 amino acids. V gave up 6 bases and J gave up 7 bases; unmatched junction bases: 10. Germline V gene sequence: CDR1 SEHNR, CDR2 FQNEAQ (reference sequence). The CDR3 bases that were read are TGTGCCAGCAGTCCCCTAGCGGGGAGAGTAAATGAG. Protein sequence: CASSPLAGRVNE. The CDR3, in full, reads CASSPLAGRVNEQFF.

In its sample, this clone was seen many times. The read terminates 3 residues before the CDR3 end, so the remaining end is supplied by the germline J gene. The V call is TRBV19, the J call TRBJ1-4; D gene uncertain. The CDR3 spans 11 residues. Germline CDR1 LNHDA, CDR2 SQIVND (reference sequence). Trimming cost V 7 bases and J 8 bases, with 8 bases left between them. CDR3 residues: CASTIGEKLFF. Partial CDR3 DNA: TGTGCCAGTACCATCGGGGAAAAA.

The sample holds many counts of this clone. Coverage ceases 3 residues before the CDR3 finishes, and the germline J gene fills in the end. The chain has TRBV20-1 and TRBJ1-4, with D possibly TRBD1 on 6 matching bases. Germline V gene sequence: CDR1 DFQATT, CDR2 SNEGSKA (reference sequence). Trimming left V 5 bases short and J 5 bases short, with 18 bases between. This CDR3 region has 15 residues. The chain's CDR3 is CSAWGPPPFNEKLFF. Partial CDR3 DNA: TGCAGTGCTTGGGGGCCCCCCCCATTCAATGAAAAA.

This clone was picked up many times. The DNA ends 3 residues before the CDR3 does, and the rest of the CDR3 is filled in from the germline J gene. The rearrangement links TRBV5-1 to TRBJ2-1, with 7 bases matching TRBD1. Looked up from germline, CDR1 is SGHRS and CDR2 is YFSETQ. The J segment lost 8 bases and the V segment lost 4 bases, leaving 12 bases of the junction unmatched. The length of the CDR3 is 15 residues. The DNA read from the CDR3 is TGCGCCAGCAGCCTACAGCGAGGGGGCGCCTATGAG. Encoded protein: CASSLQRGGAYE. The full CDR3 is CASSLQRGGAYEQFF. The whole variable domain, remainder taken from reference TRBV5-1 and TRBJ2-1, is KAGVTQTPRYLIKTRGQQVTLSCSPISGHRSVSWYQQTPGQGLQFLFEYFSETQRNKGNFPGRFSGRQFSNSRSEMNVSTLELGDSALYLCASSLQRGGAYEQFFGPGTRLTVL.

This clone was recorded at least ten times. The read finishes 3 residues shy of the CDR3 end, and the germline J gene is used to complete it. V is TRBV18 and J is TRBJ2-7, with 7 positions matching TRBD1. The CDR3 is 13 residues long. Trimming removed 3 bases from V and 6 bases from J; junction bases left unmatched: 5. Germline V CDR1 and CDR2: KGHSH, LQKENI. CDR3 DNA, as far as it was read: TGTGCCAGCTCACCGGTTACAGGGGTCGAG. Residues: CASSPVTGVE. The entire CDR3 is CASSPVTGVEQYF.

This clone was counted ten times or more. CDR3 protein: CASSLRAPGQGINQPQHF. The sequenced part of the CDR3 DNA is TGTGCCAGCAGTTTACGAGCCCCGGGACAGGGCATTAATCAGCCC. The chain combines TRBV7-8 with TRBJ1-5; TRBD1 matches at 9 bases. Read coverage stops 3 residues before the CDR3 terminus; the germline J gene supplies the remainder. Germline V CDR1 and CDR2: SGHVS, FQNEAQ. The junction had 16 bases not matched to a gene; V was cut back by 6 bases and J by 4 bases. The CDR3 spans 18 residues.

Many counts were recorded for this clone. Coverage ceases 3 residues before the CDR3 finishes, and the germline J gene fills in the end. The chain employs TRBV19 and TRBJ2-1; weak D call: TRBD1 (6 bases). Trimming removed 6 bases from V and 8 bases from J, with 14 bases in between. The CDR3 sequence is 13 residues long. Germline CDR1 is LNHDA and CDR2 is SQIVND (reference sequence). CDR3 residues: CASRLTGLDEQFF. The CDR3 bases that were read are TGTGCCAGTAGACTAACAGGGCTCGATGAG.

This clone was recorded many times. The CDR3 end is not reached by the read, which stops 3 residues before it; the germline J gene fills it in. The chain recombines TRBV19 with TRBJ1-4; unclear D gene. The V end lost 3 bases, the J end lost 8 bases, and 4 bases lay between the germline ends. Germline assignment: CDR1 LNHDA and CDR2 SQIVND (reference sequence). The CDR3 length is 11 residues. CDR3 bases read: TGTGCCAGTAGTATTCGGGAAAAA. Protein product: CASSIREK. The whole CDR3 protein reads CASSIREKLFF.

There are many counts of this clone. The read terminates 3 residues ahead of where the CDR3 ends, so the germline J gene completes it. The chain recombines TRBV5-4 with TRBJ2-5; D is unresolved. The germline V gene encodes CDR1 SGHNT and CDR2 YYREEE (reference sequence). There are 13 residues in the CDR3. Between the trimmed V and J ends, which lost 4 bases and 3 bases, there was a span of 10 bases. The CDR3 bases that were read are TGTGCCAGCAGCGCCCCTCTAGAAGAGACC. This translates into CASSAPLEET. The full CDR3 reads CASSAPLEETQYF.

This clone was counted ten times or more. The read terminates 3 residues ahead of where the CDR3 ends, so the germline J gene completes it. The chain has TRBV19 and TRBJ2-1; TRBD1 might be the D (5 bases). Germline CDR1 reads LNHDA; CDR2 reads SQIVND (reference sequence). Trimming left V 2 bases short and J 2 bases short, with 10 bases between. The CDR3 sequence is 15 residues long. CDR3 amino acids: CASSITDSPYNEQFF. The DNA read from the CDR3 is TGTGCCAGTAGTATAACCGACAGTCCCTACAATGAG. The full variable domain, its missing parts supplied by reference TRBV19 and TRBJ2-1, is DGGITQSPKYLFRKEGQNVTLSCEQNLNHDAMYWYRQDPGQGLRLIYYSQIVNDFQKGDIAEGYSVSREKKESFPLTVTSAQKNPTAFYLCASSITDSPYNEQFFGPGTRLTVL.

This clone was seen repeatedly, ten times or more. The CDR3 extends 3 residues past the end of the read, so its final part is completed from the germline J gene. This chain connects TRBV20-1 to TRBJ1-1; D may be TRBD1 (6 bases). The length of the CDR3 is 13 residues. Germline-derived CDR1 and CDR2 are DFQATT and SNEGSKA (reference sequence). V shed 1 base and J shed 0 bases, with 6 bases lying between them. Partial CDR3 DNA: TGCAGTGCTAGAGGACAGGTGAACACTGAA. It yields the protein CSARGQVNTE. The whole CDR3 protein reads CSARGQVNTEAFF.

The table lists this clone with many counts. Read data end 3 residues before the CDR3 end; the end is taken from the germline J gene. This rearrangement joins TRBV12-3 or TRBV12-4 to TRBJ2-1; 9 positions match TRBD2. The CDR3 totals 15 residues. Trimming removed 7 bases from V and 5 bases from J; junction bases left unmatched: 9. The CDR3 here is CASIPTSGPHNEQFF. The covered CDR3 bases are TGTGCCAGCATTCCGACTAGCGGTCCACACAATGAG.

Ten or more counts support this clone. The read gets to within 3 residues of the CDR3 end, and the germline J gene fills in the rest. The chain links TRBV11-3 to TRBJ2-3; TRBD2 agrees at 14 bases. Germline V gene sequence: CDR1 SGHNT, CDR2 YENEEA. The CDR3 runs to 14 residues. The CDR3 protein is CASSSGTSGSAQYF. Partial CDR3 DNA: TGTGCCAGCAGCTCTGGGACTAGCGGGAGCGCG.

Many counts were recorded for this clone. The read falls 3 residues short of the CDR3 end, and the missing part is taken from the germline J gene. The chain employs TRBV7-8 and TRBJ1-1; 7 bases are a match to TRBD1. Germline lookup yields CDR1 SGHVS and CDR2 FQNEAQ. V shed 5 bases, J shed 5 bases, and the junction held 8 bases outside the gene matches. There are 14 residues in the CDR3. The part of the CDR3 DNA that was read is TGTGCCAGCAGCCTCACAGGGGTTGGGACTGAA. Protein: CASSLTGVGTE. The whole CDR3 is CASSLTGVGTEAFF.

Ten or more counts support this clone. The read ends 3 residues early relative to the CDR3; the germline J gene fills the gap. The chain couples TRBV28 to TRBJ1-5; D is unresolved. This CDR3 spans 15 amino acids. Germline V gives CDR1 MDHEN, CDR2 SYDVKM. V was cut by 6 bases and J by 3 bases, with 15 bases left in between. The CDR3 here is CASSYAAEFNQPQHF. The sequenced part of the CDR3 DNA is TGTGCCAGCAGCTATGCGGCAGAGTTCAATCAGCCC.

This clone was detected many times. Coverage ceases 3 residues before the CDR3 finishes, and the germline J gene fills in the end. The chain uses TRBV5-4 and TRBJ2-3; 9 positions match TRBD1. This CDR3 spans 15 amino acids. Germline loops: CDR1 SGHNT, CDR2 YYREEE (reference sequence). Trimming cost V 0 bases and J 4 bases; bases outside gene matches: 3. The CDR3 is CASSLGGTGPDTQYF. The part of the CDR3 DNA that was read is TGTGCCAGCAGCTTGGGGGGGACAGGGCCAGATACG.

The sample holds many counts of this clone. CDR3 DNA (partial): TGTGCCAGCAGGTCTTATCCAGTCGACTCTGGGGCCAACGTC. Translating it yields CASRSYPVDSGANV. The CDR3, in full, reads CASRSYPVDSGANVLTF. This chain joins TRBV7-3 and TRBJ2-6; D unresolved. The read ends 3 residues early relative to the CDR3; the germline J gene fills the gap. CDR3 size: 17 residues. V was clipped by 6 bases and J by 0 bases, with 15 bases between them. The V gene's germline CDR1 is SGHTA and CDR2 FQGTGA.